This T cell receptor (beta chain) appears in the sequencing data of a study of response to subunit inactivated influenza vaccine. This clonotype has at least ten counts. TCRdb redid the calling of the RT-PCR reads with MiXCR, one entry per CDR3 protein. The data hold hundreds of thousands of distinct CDR3 sequences, with around a sixth observed a single time. V lost 6 bases and J 6 bases, leaving 13 bases between the germline ends. The CDR3 is 13 residues long. Germline CDR1 and CDR2: SEHNR and FQNEAQ (reference sequence). The material sequenced was PBMCs from blood, taken 11 to 12 days after vaccination. The source is a man in his fifties or sixties who received an inactivated influenza vaccine. This rearrangement joins TRBV7-9 to TRBJ2-3; D not resolved. The CDR3 here is CASSLMFADTQYF. For the CDR3, the DNA is TGTGCCAGCAGTTTGATGTTCGCGGATACGCAGTATTTT. Using reference TRBV7-9 and TRBJ2-3 for the parts outside the CDR3, the full variable domain is DTGVSQNPRHKITKRGQNVTFRCDPISEHNRLYWYRQTLGQGPEFLTYFQNEAQLEKSRLLSDRFSAERPKGSFSTLEIQRTEQGDSAMYLCASSLMFADTQYFGPGTRLTVL.